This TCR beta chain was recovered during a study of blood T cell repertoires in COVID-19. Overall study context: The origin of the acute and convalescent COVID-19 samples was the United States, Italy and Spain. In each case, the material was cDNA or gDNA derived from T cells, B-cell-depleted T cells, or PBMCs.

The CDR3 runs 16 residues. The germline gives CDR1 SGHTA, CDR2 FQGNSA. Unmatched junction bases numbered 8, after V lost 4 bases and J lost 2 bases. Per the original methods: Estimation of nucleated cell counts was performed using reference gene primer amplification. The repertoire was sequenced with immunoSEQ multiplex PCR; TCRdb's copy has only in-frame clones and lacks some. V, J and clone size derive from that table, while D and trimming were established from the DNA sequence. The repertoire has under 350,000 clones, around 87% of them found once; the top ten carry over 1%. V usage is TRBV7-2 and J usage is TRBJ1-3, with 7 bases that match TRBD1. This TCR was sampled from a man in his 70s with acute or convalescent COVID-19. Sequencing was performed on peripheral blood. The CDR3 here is CASSSRGTVTGNTIYF. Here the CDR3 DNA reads TGTGCCAGCAGCTCCAGAGGGACAGTCACTGGAAACACCATATATTTT.